This T cell receptor beta chain emerged from a study of OX40 agonist ivuxolimab in advanced cancers. Across the whole study: Earlier treatment with anti-PD-1, anti-PD-L1 or anti-CTLA-4 was permitted, and less than 50% had received some.

With 1 base removed from V and 8 bases from J, the gap between germline ends came to 14 bases. Germline V gives CDR1 MNHEY, CDR2 SVGAGI. The CDR3 spans 15 residues. Generated by immunoSEQ multiplex PCR, the TCRdb table keeps only in-frame clones and is missing some. This sample carries approximately 58,000 clones, around 90% of them seen once, and the ten largest clones take 12%. Excluded were patients having autoimmune disease history or systemic immunosuppression. This rearrangement joins TRBV6-5 to TRBJ1-4; a possible D gene is TRBD1 (5 bases). Sample: CD4+ or CD8+ T cells sorted from blood, taken in a trial of the OX40 agonist ivuxolimab. The TCR was taken from an adult with an advanced solid tumor such as melanoma, head and neck, liver or kidney cancer. CDR3 protein: CASSYFGTGREKLFF. The DNA of the CDR3 is TGTGCCAGCAGTTACTTTGGGACCGGGAGGGAAAAACTGTTTTTT.